Presented here are 8 T cell receptor beta chains from one specimen sequenced in a study of blood T cell repertoires in COVID-19 (TCRdb year 2020). Receptor libraries were prepared by the immunoSEQ multiplex PCR assay. The table was pulled from immuneACCESS by TCRdb, which kept in-frame rearrangements only. Such tables lose some clones; where checked, under half of the loss comes from unresolved V genes, and the rest has no known cause. This sample comprises 280,000 or so clones, about 85% of them detected only once. The ten biggest clones cover approximately 12% of the sample. Sequences were obtained from peripheral blood. The receptors were sampled from a human donor in a cohort sampled during active COVID-19.

The chain combines TRBV30 with TRBJ1-2; maybe TRBD1 (5 bases). V lost 3 bases, J lost 1 base, and 12 bases lay in between. Germline-derived CDR1 and CDR2 are GTSNPN and SVGIG (reference sequence). CDR3 size: 14 residues. CDR3 DNA sequence: TGTGCCTGGAGGGGGGACGGGAGTAACTATGGCTACACCTTC. This codes for CAWRGDGSNYGYTF.

The gene calls are TRBV7-6 and TRBJ2-2, with 11 bases that match TRBD1. Germline lookup yields CDR1 SGHVS and CDR2 FNYEAQ. This CDR3 spans 15 amino acids. V trimming: 7 bases; J trimming: 6 bases; junction bases outside the gene matches: 7. The CDR3 region is CASTRRTGGAGELFF. CDR3 sequence (DNA): TGTGCCAGCACCCGAAGGACAGGGGGCGCCGGGGAGCTGTTTTTT. Together with reference TRBV7-6 and TRBJ2-2, the CDR3 gives the full variable domain: GAGVSQSPRYKVTKRGQDVALRCDPISGHVSLYWYRQALGQGPEFLTYFNYEAQQDKSGLPNDRFSAERPEGSISTLTIQRTEQRDSAMYRCASTRRTGGAGELFFGEGSRLTVL.

V usage is TRBV19 and J usage is TRBJ2-5, with TRBD1 matching 7 bases. This CDR3 has 13 amino acids. The germline CDR1 and CDR2 sequences are LNHDA and SQIVND (reference sequence). With 4 bases clipped from V and 5 bases from J, the junction kept 4 bases outside the gene matches. The CDR3: CASSTGGRETQYF. The CDR3 bases are TGTGCCAGTAGTACAGGGGGTCGGGAGACCCAGTACTTC.

The chain has TRBV12-3 or TRBV12-4 and TRBJ1-2, with a tentative D call TRBD1 (5 bases). V gave up 3 bases and J gave up 10 bases, with 9 bases separating them. The length of the CDR3 is 11 residues. The CDR3: CASSLGGYYTF. The CDR3 DNA reads as TGTGCCAGCAGTTTGGGGGGGTACTACACCTTC.

The V gene is TRBV7-9, the J gene TRBJ2-1; 9 bases are a match to TRBD2. V gave up 2 bases and J gave up 4 bases; unmatched junction bases: 3. From germline, CDR1 is SEHNR and CDR2 FQNEAQ (reference sequence). CDR3 length: 15 residues. The CDR3: CASSLRTSEYNEQFF. The CDR3 DNA is TGTGCCAGCAGCTTAAGGACTAGCGAGTACAATGAGCAGTTCTTC.

The chain carries TRBV19 and TRBJ2-7, with 9 bases fitting TRBD1. Per germline, CDR1 LNHDA and CDR2 SQIVND (reference sequence). V lost 5 bases to trimming and J lost 2 bases; unmatched junction nucleotides: 4. This CDR3 is built from 14 residues. Written as DNA, the CDR3 is TGTGCCAGTAGTGGGGGACAGGGACCCTACGAGCAGTACTTC. It encodes CASSGGQGPYEQYF.

This chain links TRBV30 with TRBJ2-5; D possibly corresponds to TRBD1 (5 bases). The CDR3 has 14 amino acids. Germline assignment: CDR1 GTSNPN and CDR2 SVGIG (reference sequence). Trimming removed 0 bases from V and 3 bases from J, with 11 bases in between. The CDR3 DNA reads as TGTGCCTGGAGTGTACTTGAGGACAAAGAGACCCAGTACTTC. Translation: CAWSVLEDKETQYF.

J is TRBJ1-2 and V is TRBV5-1; 9 nucleotides match TRBD1. The ends lost 0 bases at V and 4 bases at J; junction bases unmatched: 7. Germline lookup yields CDR1 SGHRS and CDR2 YFSETQ. The length of the CDR3 is 16 residues. CDR3 bases: TGCGCCAGCAGCTTGGATGGACAGGGGAAATTCTATGGCTACACCTTC. This codes for CASSLDGQGKFYGYTF.